This T cell receptor (beta chain) was obtained from a study of cytomegalovirus exposure and HLA in healthy donors. Whole-study findings and limits: Researchers counted some 150 TCR beta chains as cytomegalovirus-associated. Likely technical artifact: a cluster of highly shared sequence variants. Researchers reported in a later analysis that a missense DCLRE1C variant was tied to TCR beta V- and J-gene trimming. About 87% or about 30% of the time was how often most TCR beta V segments were productive, according to an earlier analysis.

This clone was seen a handful of times. Antigen specificity is unknown. Amplification used 60 Vbeta primers and 13 Jbeta primers. Generated by immunoSEQ multiplex PCR, the TCRdb table keeps only in-frame clones and is missing some. Of about 240,000 clones in the sample, 80% to 85% were seen once. V gave up 0 bases and J gave up 8 bases, with 20 bases separating them. This CDR3 spans 16 amino acids. CDR1 is SGHNT and CDR2 is YYREEE in the germline V gene (reference sequence). The sequence came from a woman aged 60-75 years in good health and CMV-seropositive. The material sequenced was PBMCs. The J gene is TRBJ1-2, the V gene TRBV5-4, with D perhaps matching TRBD1 (6 bases). CDR3 coding DNA: TGTGCCAGCAGCTTGGGGCCAGGGGAGACCCCGGGGGGCTACACCTTC. As protein: CASSLGPGETPGGYTF.